What follows describes a single TCR beta chain. An input of 0.5 to 1 ug of RNA was subjected to reverse transcription using random hexamers. With immunoSEQ multiplex PCR, TCR beta CDR3 was amplified across 54 Vbeta and 13 Jbeta. TCRdb ran MiXCR on the immunoSEQ multiplex PCR reads and lists one entry per CDR3 protein. The sample lists more than 65,000 distinct CDR3 sequences, around 93% occurring once. The source of the sample is a study of CD8 T cells in Susac syndrome. TCR beta was sequenced from blood CD8+ and CD4+ T cells. Per the germline V gene, CDR1 is MGHRA and CDR2 is YSYEKL. The CDR3 is 16 amino acids. The trim removed 1 base at V and 3 bases at J, leaving 3 bases unmatched.

The chain joins TRBV4-1 to TRBJ2-7; 13 nucleotides match TRBD2. This TCR came from a human donor in good health. The sequencing input was CD8+ T cells from PBMCs. The CDR3 DNA reads TGCGCCAGCAGCCAAGGGACTAGCGGGGGTTACTACGAGCAGTACTTC. Translated, it gives CASSQGTSGGYYEQYF.